These 6 T cell receptor beta chains originate from one sample sequenced in a study of control samples from healthy donors and cancer patients. Assay used: immunoSEQ multiplex PCR; TCRdb lists only in-frame clones, some missing. Among some 130,000 clones listed, approximately 94% were seen once. Sequenced sample: blood. These TCRs come from a young man in good health.

The gene calls are TRBV19 and TRBJ1-5; no firm D call. The V end was cut by 11 bases, the J end by 4 bases, with 6 bases between. The CDR3 sequence is 10 residues long. The germline CDR1 and CDR2 sequences are LNHDA and SQIVND (reference sequence). CDR3 region: CAVGNQPQHF. The CDR3 nucleotides are TGTGCCGTGGGGAATCAGCCCCAGCATTTT. The whole variable domain, remainder taken from reference TRBV19 and TRBJ1-5, is DGGITQSPKYLFRKEGQNVTLSCEQNLNHDAMYWYRQDPGQGLRLIYYSQIVNDFQKGDIAEGYSVSREKKESFPLTVTSAQKNPTAFYLCAVGNQPQHFGDGTRLSIL.

The chain joins TRBV27 to TRBJ1-2, with D perhaps matching TRBD1 (5 bases). V was cut by 2 bases and J by 8 bases, with 18 bases left in between. The CDR3 is made up of 15 amino acids. Germline CDR1 MNHEY, CDR2 SMNVEV (reference sequence). CDR3 nucleotide sequence: TGTGCCAGCAGTTTAGAGGTCCTTCCCCCAGGGGGCTACACCTTC. Translation: CASSLEVLPPGGYTF.

This clone was seen a single time. The chain recombines TRBV12-5 with TRBJ1-4, with 7 positions matching TRBD1. Trimming at V came to 1 base and at J to 4 bases, leaving 3 bases not matched to a gene. Germline CDR1 is LGHNT and CDR2 is FRNRAP. The CDR3 has 15 amino acids. The CDR3 here is CASGLGQGVNEKLFF. CDR3 nucleotide sequence: TGTGCTAGTGGTTTGGGACAGGGCGTTAATGAAAAACTGTTTTTT.

The chain recombines TRBV6-2 or TRBV6-3 with TRBJ1-5; maybe TRBD1 (6 bases). The CDR3 consists of 15 residues. The ends were cut back, 6 bases at V and 3 bases at J, with 15 bases in the middle. Germline V lookup: CDR1 MNHEY, CDR2 SVGEGT. This CDR3 is CASSPGDRNNQPQHF. For the CDR3, the DNA is TGTGCCAGCAGCCCAGGAGACAGGAACAATCAGCCCCAGCATTTT.

The chain couples TRBV7-9 to TRBJ2-7; D is uncertain. Trimming removed 5 bases from V and 1 base from J, with 9 bases in between. Germline CDR1 SEHNR, CDR2 FQNEAQ (reference sequence). The CDR3 contains 13 residues. The CDR3 bases are TGTGCCAGCAGCCGCCAAGGGTCCTACGAGCAGTACTTC. Protein product: CASSRQGSYEQYF.

The J gene is TRBJ2-7, the V gene TRBV15; no clear D gene. The CDR3 loop spans 14 amino acids. CDR1 and CDR2 from the germline V gene are LNHNV and YYDKDF (reference sequence). Trimming removed 0 bases at V and 2 bases at J, with 8 bases between. The CDR3 spells CATSRDVGPYEQYF. CDR3 in DNA: TGTGCCACCAGCAGAGATGTGGGTCCCTACGAGCAGTACTTC.